This paragraph covers one T cell receptor beta chain sequence. The data were produced by immunoSEQ multiplex PCR, yet TCRdb's version contains in-frame clones alone and is incomplete. The sample records 30,000 or so clones, approximately 91% being singletons. The data are from a study of OX40 agonist ivuxolimab in advanced cancers. Germline values: CDR1 SNHLY, CDR2 FYNNEI. The CDR3 length is 12 residues. Between the trimmed V and J ends, which lost 9 bases and 4 bases, there was a span of 13 bases. The TCR sequence derives from an adult with an advanced solid tumor such as melanoma, head and neck, liver or kidney cancer. Source: CD4+ or CD8+ T cells sorted from blood, taken in a trial of the OX40 agonist ivuxolimab. V and J are TRBV2 and TRBJ2-7; D remains unclear. This CDR3 is CARGSRFYEQYF. As DNA, the CDR3 is TGTGCCAGAGGTTCAAGATTTTACGAGCAGTACTTC.